Listed here are 9 T cell receptor beta chains from one sample, sequenced in a study of Ad26.COV2.S vaccination and SARS-CoV-2 variants (dated by TCRdb to the early 2020s). In the paper's terms, the treatment or condition label means: approximately 18 received Ad26.COV2.S at low or high dose, single or two shots; five or six received placebo; per-sample allocation not given. Repertoires of vaccine and placebo recipients were sequenced from samples taken on day 63 after the first injection. The library relied on the immunoSEQ multiplex PCR assay. Entries here come from immuneACCESS through TCRdb and include only in-frame sequences with V and J called. Some clones fail to appear in such tables; in the studies checked, an unresolved V gene covers under half of the shortfall, and the cause of the remainder is unknown. The sample table shows 380,000 or so clones, and about 88% are seen once. Of the sample, 6.4% falls within the top ten clones.

This specimen consisted of peripheral blood, obtained in a trial of Ad26.COV2.S vaccine versus placebo. The origin of the receptors is a person between 18 and 65 years old who received the Ad26.COV2.S COVID-19 vaccine or a placebo.

The CDR3 sequence: CASPPDRRNTEAFF. The CDR3 DNA sequence: TGTGCCAGCCCCCCGGACAGGCGGAACACTGAAGCTTTCTTT. The V call is TRBV6-5, the J call TRBJ1-1; TRBD1 matches 7 bases. The length of the CDR3 is 14 residues. Germline assignment: CDR1 MNHEY and CDR2 SVGAGI. V was clipped by 8 bases and J by 1 base; unmatched bases: 7.

V is TRBV13 and J is TRBJ2-7, with D possibly called TRBD1 or TRBD2 (6 bases each). Germline CDR1 reads PRHDT; CDR2 reads FYEKMQ (reference sequence). The ends were cut back, 4 bases at V and 2 bases at J, with 18 bases in the middle. The CDR3 is 16 residues long. The CDR3 region has the DNA TGTGCCAGCAGCTCGCTCCGGGGGACACTAGCCTACGAGCAGTACTTC. Its translation: CASSSLRGTLAYEQYF.

The chain recombines TRBV10-3 with TRBJ2-3, with D perhaps assigned TRBD1 or TRBD2 (6 bases each). Trimming cost V 3 bases and J 2 bases, with 12 bases left between them. CDR1 is ENHRY, CDR2 SYGVKD, per germline. The CDR3 has 15 residues. CDR3 coding DNA: TGTGCCATCAGTGACGGGGGCCATAACACAGATACGCAGTATTTT. It yields the protein CAISDGGHNTDTQYF.

V usage is TRBV27 and J usage is TRBJ1-4; 8 nucleotides line up with TRBD1. Germline-derived CDR1 and CDR2 are MNHEY and SMNVEV (reference sequence). CDR3 length: 21 amino acids. The ends lost 0 bases at V and 2 bases at J; junction bases unmatched: 17. The CDR3 bases are TGTGCCAGCAGTTTATCGATAAAGGGGCAGGGGGCTCGATCGACTAATGAAAAACTGTTTTTT. Its protein product is CASSLSIKGQGARSTNEKLFF.

This chain joins TRBV5-1 and TRBJ2-5; 8 bases line up with TRBD2. Germline V gene data show CDR1 as SGHRS and CDR2 as YFSETQ. J lost 5 bases, V lost 5 bases, and 8 bases had no gene match. The CDR3 is 14 residues long. The CDR3 DNA reads TGCGCCAGCAGTCGGACTAGCTCTTGGGAGACCCAGTACTTC. Translating gives CASSRTSSWETQYF.

The chain employs TRBV6-1 and TRBJ1-4; D remains ambiguous. Trimming shortened V by 4 bases and J by 5 bases, and 17 bases separated the two germline ends. From germline, CDR1 is MNHNS and CDR2 SASEGT. This CDR3 region has 16 residues. The CDR3: CASSVREGSPNEKLFF. The CDR3 coding sequence is TGTGCCAGCAGTGTACGGGAGGGCAGTCCCAATGAAAAACTGTTTTTT.

The chain is built from TRBV19 and TRBJ1-2, with TRBD1 as a possible D gene (6 bases). The CDR3 totals 10 residues. Germline CDR1 LNHDA, CDR2 SQIVND (reference sequence). The ends were cut back, 6 bases at V and 8 bases at J, with 7 bases in the middle. The CDR3 reads CASSDRGYTF. CDR3 sequence (DNA): TGTGCCAGTAGCGACAGGGGCTACACCTTC.

The rearrangement uses TRBV7-9 and TRBJ2-2; tentatively, D is TRBD2 (6 bases). V was shortened by 4 bases and J by 6 bases, with 12 bases between the two germline ends. Germline CDR1 and CDR2: SEHNR and FQNEAQ (reference sequence). This CDR3 region has 14 residues. CDR3 residues: CASSSTGVAGELFF. The CDR3 nucleotides read TGTGCCAGCAGCTCGACGGGGGTTGCCGGGGAGCTGTTTTTT.

The rearrangement uses TRBV5-4 and TRBJ1-4, with TRBD1 identical over 7 bases. V was clipped by 0 bases and J by 7 bases; unmatched bases: 3. CDR3 size: 14 residues. Germline CDR1 and CDR2: SGHNT and YYREEE (reference sequence). CDR3 amino acids: CASSLGPGGEKLFF. CDR3 DNA: TGTGCCAGCAGCTTGGGTCCAGGGGGTGAAAAACTGTTTTTT.